This T cell receptor beta chain came from a study of blood T cells in healthy people across ages. A second PCR of 7 to 11 cycles used a sample-barcoded 5' primer and a J-beta primer mix. TCRdb redid the calling of the 5' RACE reads with MiXCR, one entry per CDR3 protein. The table shows 1.5 million to 2 million distinct CDR3 sequences, with 28% occurring only once. About 10 milliliters of peripheral blood were drawn from each donor into EDTA-treated tubes. This clonotype was counted only a few times. Germline CDR1 reads SQVTM; CDR2 reads ANQGSEA. The CDR3 sequence is 10 residues long. V lost 7 bases and J lost 9, with 10 bases in between.

J is TRBJ2-1 and V is TRBV29-1; weak D call: TRBD2 (5 bases). What was sequenced was blood. This clonotype was obtained from a woman in her thirties in good health. CDR3 bases: TGCAGCGCTTACGGGGTTGAGCAGTTCTTC. Translation: CSAYGVEQFF.